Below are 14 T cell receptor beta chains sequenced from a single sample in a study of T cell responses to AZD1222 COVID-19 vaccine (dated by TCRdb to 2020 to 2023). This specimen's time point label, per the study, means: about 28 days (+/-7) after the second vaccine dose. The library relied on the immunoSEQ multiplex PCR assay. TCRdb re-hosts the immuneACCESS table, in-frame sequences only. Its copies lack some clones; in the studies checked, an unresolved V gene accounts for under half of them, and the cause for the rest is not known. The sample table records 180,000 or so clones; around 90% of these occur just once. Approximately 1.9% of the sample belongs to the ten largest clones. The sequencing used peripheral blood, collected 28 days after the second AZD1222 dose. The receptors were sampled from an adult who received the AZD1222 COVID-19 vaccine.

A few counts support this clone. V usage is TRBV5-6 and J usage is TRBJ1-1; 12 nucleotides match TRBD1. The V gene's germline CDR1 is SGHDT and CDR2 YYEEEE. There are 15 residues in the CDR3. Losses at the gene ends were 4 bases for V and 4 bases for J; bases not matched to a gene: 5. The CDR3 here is CASSGTGGGGTEAFF. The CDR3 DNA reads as TGTGCCAGCAGCGGGACAGGGGGCGGCGGCACTGAAGCTTTCTTT.

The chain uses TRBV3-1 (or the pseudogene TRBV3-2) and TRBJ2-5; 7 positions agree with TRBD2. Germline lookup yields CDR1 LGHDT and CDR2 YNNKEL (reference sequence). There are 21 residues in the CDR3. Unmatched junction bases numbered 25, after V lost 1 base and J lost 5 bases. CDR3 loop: CASSQGRGMSLPSGVRETQYF. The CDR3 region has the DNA TGTGCCAGCAGCCAAGGTCGGGGCATGAGCCTACCAAGCGGGGTCCGGGAGACCCAGTACTTC.

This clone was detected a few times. In nucleotides, the CDR3 is TGTGCCAGCAGTTACTGGACAGGGGCGGACAATGAGCAGTTCTTC. It codes for CASSYWTGADNEQFF. The chain employs TRBV6-2 or TRBV6-3 and TRBJ2-1, with 9 nucleotides matching TRBD1. CDR3 length: 15 amino acids. V lost 1 base and J lost 5; bases outside the gene matches: 3. Germline values: CDR1 MNHEY, CDR2 SVGEGT.

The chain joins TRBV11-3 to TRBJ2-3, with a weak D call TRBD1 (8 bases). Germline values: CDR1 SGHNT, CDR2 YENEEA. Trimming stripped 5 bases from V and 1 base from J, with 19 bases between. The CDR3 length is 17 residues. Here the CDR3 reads CASSPNGQGGGTDTQYF. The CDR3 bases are TGTGCCAGCAGCCCAAATGGACAGGGAGGGGGCACAGATACGCAGTATTTT. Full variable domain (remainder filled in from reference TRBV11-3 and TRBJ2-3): EAGVVQSPRYKIIEKKQPVAFWCNPISGHNTLYWYLQNLGQGPELLIRYENEEAVDDSQLPKDRFSAERLKGVDSTLKIQPAELGDSAVYLCASSPNGQGGGTDTQYFGPGTRLTVL.

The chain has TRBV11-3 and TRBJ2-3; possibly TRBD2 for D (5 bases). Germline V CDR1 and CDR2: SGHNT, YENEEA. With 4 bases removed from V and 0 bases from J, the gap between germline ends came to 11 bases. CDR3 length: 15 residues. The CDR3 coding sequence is TGTGCCAGCAGCTCCCGGACTTCTAGCACAGATACGCAGTATTTT. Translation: CASSSRTSSTDTQYF.

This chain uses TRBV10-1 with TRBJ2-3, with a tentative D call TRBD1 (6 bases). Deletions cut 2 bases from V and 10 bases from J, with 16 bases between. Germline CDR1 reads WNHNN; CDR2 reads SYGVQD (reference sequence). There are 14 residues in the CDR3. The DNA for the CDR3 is TGCGCCAGCAGTGAGGTCACAGGGTCAGCGGCGCAGTATTTT. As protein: CASSEVTGSAAQYF.

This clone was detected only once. CDR3 DNA: TGTGCCATCAGTGATGCAGGGGGCGACACCGGGGAGCTGTTTTTT. This encodes CAISDAGGDTGELFF. The chain has TRBV10-3 and TRBJ2-2; TRBD1 agrees at 8 bases. The CDR3 consists of 15 residues. The trim removed 3 bases at V and 3 bases at J, leaving 3 bases unmatched. Germline values: CDR1 ENHRY, CDR2 SYGVKD.

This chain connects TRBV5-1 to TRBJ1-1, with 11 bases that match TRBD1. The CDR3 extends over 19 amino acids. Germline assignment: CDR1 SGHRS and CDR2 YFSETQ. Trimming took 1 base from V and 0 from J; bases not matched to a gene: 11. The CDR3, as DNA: TGCGCCAGCAGCTTGCGGGACAGGGGGGTTAAGGCTATGAACACTGAAGCTTTCTTT. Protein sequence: CASSLRDRGVKAMNTEAFF.

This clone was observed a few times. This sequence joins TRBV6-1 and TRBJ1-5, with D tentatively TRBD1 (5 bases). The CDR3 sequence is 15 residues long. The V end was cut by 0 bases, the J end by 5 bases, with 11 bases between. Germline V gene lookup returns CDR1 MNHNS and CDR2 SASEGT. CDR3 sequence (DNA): TGTGCCAGCAGTGAAGCGGGCAGGGAAGATCAGCCCCAGCATTTT. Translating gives CASSEAGREDQPQHF.

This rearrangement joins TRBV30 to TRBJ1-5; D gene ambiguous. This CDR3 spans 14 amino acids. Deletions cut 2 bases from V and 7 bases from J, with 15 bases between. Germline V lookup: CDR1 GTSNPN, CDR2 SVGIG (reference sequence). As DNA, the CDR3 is TGTGCCTGGAGTCTGGACGGGCGGGGACAGCCCCAGCATTTT. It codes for CAWSLDGRGQPQHF.

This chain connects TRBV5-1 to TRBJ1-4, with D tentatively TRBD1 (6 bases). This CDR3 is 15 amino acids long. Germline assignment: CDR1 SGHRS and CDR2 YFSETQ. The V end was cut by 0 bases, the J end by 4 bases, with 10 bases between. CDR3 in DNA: TGCGCCAGCAGCTTGGCCGGACAGAATAATGAAAAACTGTTTTTT. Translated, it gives CASSLAGQNNEKLFF.

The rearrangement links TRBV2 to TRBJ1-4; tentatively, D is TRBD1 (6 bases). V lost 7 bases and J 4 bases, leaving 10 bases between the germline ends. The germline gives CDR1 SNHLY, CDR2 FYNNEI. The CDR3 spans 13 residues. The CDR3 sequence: CASKRDNNEKLFF. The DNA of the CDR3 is TGTGCCAGCAAAAGGGACAATAATGAAAAACTGTTTTTT. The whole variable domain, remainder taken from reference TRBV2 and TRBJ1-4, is EPEVTQTPSHQVTQMGQEVILRCVPISNHLYFYWYRQILGQKVEFLVSFYNNEISEKSEIFDDQFSVERPDGSNFTLKIRSTKLEDSAMYFCASKRDNNEKLFFGSGTQLSVL.

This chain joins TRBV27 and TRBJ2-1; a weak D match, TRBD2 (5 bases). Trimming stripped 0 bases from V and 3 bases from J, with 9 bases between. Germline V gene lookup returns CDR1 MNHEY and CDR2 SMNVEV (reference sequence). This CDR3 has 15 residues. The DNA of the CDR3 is TGTGCCAGCAGTTTATCCTCTAGCTACTACAATGAGCAGTTCTTC. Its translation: CASSLSSSYYNEQFF.

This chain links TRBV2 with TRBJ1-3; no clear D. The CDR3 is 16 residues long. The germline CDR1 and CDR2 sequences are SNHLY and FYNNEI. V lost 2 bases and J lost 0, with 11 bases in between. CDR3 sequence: CASSELWTASGNTIYF. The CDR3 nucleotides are TGTGCCAGCAGTGAACTTTGGACGGCCTCTGGAAACACCATATATTTT. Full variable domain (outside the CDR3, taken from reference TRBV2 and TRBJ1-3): EPEVTQTPSHQVTQMGQEVILRCVPISNHLYFYWYRQILGQKVEFLVSFYNNEISEKSEIFDDQFSVERPDGSNFTLKIRSTKLEDSAMYFCASSELWTASGNTIYFGEGSWLTVV.